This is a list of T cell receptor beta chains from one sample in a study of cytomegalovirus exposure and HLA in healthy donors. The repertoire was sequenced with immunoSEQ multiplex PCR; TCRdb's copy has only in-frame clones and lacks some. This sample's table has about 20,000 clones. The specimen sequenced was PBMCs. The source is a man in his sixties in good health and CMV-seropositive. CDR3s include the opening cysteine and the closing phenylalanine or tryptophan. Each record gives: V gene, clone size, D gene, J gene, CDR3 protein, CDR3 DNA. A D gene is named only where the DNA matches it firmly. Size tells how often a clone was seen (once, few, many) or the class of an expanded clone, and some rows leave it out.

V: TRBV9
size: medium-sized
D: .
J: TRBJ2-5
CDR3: CASSVRNGRGETQYF
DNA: TGTGCCAGCAGCGTCCGGAACGGGAGAGGGGAGACCCAGTACTTC

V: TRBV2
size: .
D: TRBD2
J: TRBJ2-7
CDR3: CASSGGAGLAGGYSYEQYF
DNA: TGTGCCAGCAGTGGGGGCGCGGGACTAGCGGGAGGTTACTCCTACGAGCAGTACTTC

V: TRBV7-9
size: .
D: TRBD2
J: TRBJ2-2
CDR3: CAPQLAGDTGELFF
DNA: TGTGCCCCCCAACTAGCGGGAGACACCGGGGAGCTGTTTTTT

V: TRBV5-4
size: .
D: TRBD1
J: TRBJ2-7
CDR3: CASSWRDRVDEQYF
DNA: TGTGCCAGCAGCTGGCGGGACAGGGTCGACGAGCAGTACTTC

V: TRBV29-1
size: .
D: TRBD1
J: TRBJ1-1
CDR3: CSVAGKQGADTEAFF
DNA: TGCAGCGTTGCAGGAAAACAGGGGGCGGACACTGAAGCTTTCTTT

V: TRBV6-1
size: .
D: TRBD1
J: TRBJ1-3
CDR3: CASRLRTGPGNTIYF
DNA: TGTGCCAGCAGACTCCGGACAGGGCCCGGAAACACCATATATTTT

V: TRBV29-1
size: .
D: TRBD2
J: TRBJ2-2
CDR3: CSVTSGRVTGELFF
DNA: TGCAGCGTAACTAGCGGGAGAGTCACCGGGGAGCTGTTTTTT

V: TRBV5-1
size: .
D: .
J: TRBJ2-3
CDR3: CASSLDRRESTDTQYF
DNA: TGCGCCAGCAGCTTGGATCGGCGGGAAAGCACAGATACGCAGTATTTT

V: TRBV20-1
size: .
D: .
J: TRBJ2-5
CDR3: CSARSSGLQYF
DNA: TGCAGTGCTAGATCCAGCGGTCTCCAGTACTTC

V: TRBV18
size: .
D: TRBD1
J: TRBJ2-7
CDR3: CASSQETGRYEQYF
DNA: TGTGCCAGCTCGCAAGAGACAGGGCGCTACGAGCAGTACTTC